These 17 T cell receptor beta chains were all obtained from the same sample, sequenced in a study of OX40 agonist ivuxolimab in advanced cancers. The assay was immunoSEQ multiplex PCR, and TCRdb's table has in-frame clones only and misses some. The table shows 75,000 to 95,000 clones, with over 75% occurring only once. This sample comprised CD4+ or CD8+ T cells sorted from blood, obtained in a trial of the OX40 agonist ivuxolimab. Receptors originate from an adult with an advanced solid tumor such as melanoma, head and neck, liver or kidney cancer.

This clone was seen just once. V is TRBV6-6 and J is TRBJ2-7; D not certain. The CDR3 covers 11 residues. Trimming took 6 bases from V and 4 from J, leaving 7 bases between them. Germline V gene data show CDR1 as MNHNY and CDR2 as SVGAGI (reference sequence). CDR3 residues: CASSKKYEQYF. DNA of the CDR3: TGTGCCAGCAGCAAGAAGTACGAGCAGTACTTC.

The CDR3 here is CASSLGTGGREQFF. Written as DNA, the CDR3 is TGTGCCAGCAGCTTAGGGACAGGGGGCAGGGAGCAGTTCTTC. The V and J genes are TRBV7-2 and TRBJ2-1; 11 bases are a match to TRBD1. Looked up from germline, CDR1 is SGHTA and CDR2 is FQGNSA. CDR3 length: 14 amino acids. J was trimmed by 10 bases and V by 1 base; bases with no gene match: 3. Together with reference TRBV7-2 and TRBJ2-1, the CDR3 gives the full variable domain: GAGVSQSPSNKVTEKGKDVELRCDPISGHTALYWYRQSLGQGLEFLIYFQGNSAPDKSGLPSDRFSAERTGGSVSTLTIQRTQQEDSAVYLCASSLGTGGREQFFGPGTRLTVL.

The CDR3 bases are TGTGCCAGCTCATTACAACAGGGACACACCGGGGAGCTGTTTTTT. Amino acid sequence: CASSLQQGHTGELFF. This sequence joins TRBV18 and TRBJ2-2; D is perhaps TRBD1 (6 bases). Germline V CDR1 and CDR2: KGHSH, LQKENI. The CDR3 sequence is 15 residues long. V was trimmed by 5 bases and J by 3 bases, leaving 13 bases between them.

This chain connects TRBV28 to TRBJ1-1, with 7 bases that match TRBD1. CDR3 size: 15 residues. The V gene's germline CDR1 is MDHEN and CDR2 SYDVKM. V shed 6 bases, J shed 5 bases, and the junction held 12 bases outside the gene matches. Here the CDR3 DNA reads TGTGCCAGCAGACTAGGGGGCGGCGGAGGGACTGAAGCTTTCTTT. Translated: CASRLGGGGGTEAFF.

The genes are TRBV5-1 and TRBJ1-4; 7 positions match TRBD1. There are 15 residues in the CDR3. The V gene end was trimmed by 0 bases and the J gene end by 5 bases; junction bases not matched to a gene: 4. CDR1 and CDR2 (germline): SGHRS, YFSETQ. The CDR3 protein is CASSLAGQQNEKLFF. CDR3 nucleotide sequence: TGCGCCAGCAGCTTGGCGGGACAGCAGAATGAAAAACTGTTTTTT.

This chain uses TRBV19 with TRBJ2-2; 8 bases agree with TRBD1. Germline CDR1 and CDR2: LNHDA and SQIVND (reference sequence). J was trimmed by 2 bases and V by 11 bases; bases with no gene match: 7. This CDR3 is 14 amino acids long. The CDR3 coding sequence is TGTGCCTCTATGACAGGGGCAAACACCGGGGAGCTGTTTTTT. Its translation is CASMTGANTGELFF.

The J gene is TRBJ1-5, the V gene TRBV6-6; D gene unclear. Germline CDR1 and CDR2: MNHNY and SVGAGI (reference sequence). V was trimmed by 0 bases and J by 3 bases, leaving 12 bases between them. This CDR3 spans 16 amino acids. This CDR3 reads CASSYSGQVTNQPQHF. CDR3 DNA sequence: TGTGCCAGCAGTTACTCGGGCCAGGTCACCAATCAGCCCCAGCATTTT.

The J gene is TRBJ2-1, the V gene TRBV6-5; the D gene is possibly TRBD1 (5 bases). This CDR3 comprises 15 residues. Germline V gene data show CDR1 as MNHEY and CDR2 as SVGAGI. The V end lost 8 bases, the J end lost 8 bases, and 22 bases lay between the germline ends. The CDR3 spells CASRTRSSWGDEQFF. The CDR3 DNA reads TGTGCCAGCCGAACCCGGAGTAGCTGGGGCGATGAGCAGTTCTTC.

The chain couples TRBV5-8 to TRBJ1-2; maybe TRBD1 (6 bases). Trimming took off 3 bases at V and 0 bases at J, with 12 bases between the two ends. Germline V gene lookup returns CDR1 SGHTS and CDR2 YDEGEE. The CDR3 is made up of 15 amino acids. The CDR3 coding sequence is TGTGCCAGCAGCTCTTGGCAGGGGTCTAACTATGGCTACACCTTC. It translates to CASSSWQGSNYGYTF.

Regarding this clone: The same CDR3 arises from other DNA sequences in this sample as well. The chain couples TRBV4-3 to TRBJ1-2; 10 nucleotides match TRBD1. Germline V gene data show CDR1 as LGHNA and CDR2 as YSLEER. The CDR3 is 16 residues long. J gave up 4 bases and V 4 bases, and 9 bases lay outside the gene matches. In nucleotides, the CDR3 is TGCGCCAGCAGCCGCCGGGGACAGGGGTCCACCTATGGCTACACCTTC. It codes for CASSRRGQGSTYGYTF.

The chain uses TRBV5-5 and TRBJ1-2; TRBD1 agrees at 9 bases. Germline trimming cut 4 bases from V and 8 bases from J; bases unmatched to any gene: 6. This CDR3 has 13 amino acids. Germline loops: CDR1 SGHKS, CDR2 YYEKEE (reference sequence). The CDR3 DNA reads as TGTGCCAGCAGCCGGGACAGGGCTGCCGGCTACACCTTC. The encoded protein is CASSRDRAAGYTF.

V gene TRBV12-5 combines with J gene TRBJ1-6; 8 bases are shared with TRBD1. Looked up from germline, CDR1 is LGHNT and CDR2 is FRNRAP. Trimming removed 0 bases from V and 0 bases from J; junction bases left unmatched: 4. The CDR3 contains 18 residues. CDR3 in amino acids: CASGLVLGTGSYNSPLHF. CDR3 coding DNA: TGTGCTAGTGGTTTGGTACTTGGGACAGGCTCCTATAATTCACCCCTCCACTTT. The variable domain in full, completed from reference TRBV12-5 and TRBJ1-6, reads DARVTQTPRHKVTEMGQEVTMRCQPILGHNTVFWYRQTMMQGLELLAYFRNRAPLDDSGMPKDRFSAEMPDATLATLKIQPSEPRDSAVYFCASGLVLGTGSYNSPLHFGNGTRLTVT.

CDR3 protein: CASSPIGHQETQYF. The CDR3 nucleotides read TGTGCCAGCTCACCAATCGGACACCAAGAGACCCAGTACTTC. The chain uses TRBV18 and TRBJ2-5; D gene uncertain. Germline CDR1 reads KGHSH; CDR2 reads LQKENI. The CDR3 covers 14 residues. Trimming left V 2 bases short and J 0 bases short, with 7 bases between.

V gene TRBV11-2 combines with J gene TRBJ1-5, with D possibly matching TRBD1 (6 bases). This CDR3 spans 13 amino acids. Germline CDR1 SGHAT, CDR2 FQNNGV. V lost 2 bases, J lost 4 bases, and 6 bases lay in between. The CDR3 DNA is TGTGCCAGCAGCTTAAGGGGGAATCAGCCCCAGCATTTT. Translated, it gives CASSLRGNQPQHF.

V and J are TRBV10-2 and TRBJ2-5; no firm D call. This CDR3 has 15 amino acids. Between the trimmed V and J ends, which lost 7 bases and 1 base, there was a span of 16 bases. Germline-derived CDR1 and CDR2 are WSHSY and SAAADI. The DNA for the CDR3 is TGCGCCAGCACCTCATATTCGGCCAGCCAAGAGACCCAGTACTTC. Translated: CASTSYSASQETQYF.

The chain joins TRBV6-5 to TRBJ2-3; tentatively, D is TRBD1 (6 bases). The CDR3 is made up of 13 amino acids. The V and J ends lost 9 bases and 1 base respectively, with 11 bases between them. Germline lookup yields CDR1 MNHEY and CDR2 SVGAGI. The CDR3: CASTGFGTDTQYF. The CDR3 DNA reads TGTGCCAGTACAGGGTTTGGCACAGATACGCAGTATTTT.

A few counts support this clone. The chain links TRBV18 to TRBJ2-5; 7 nucleotides agree with TRBD1. With V trimmed by 3 bases and J by 4 bases, 8 bases remained unmatched. Germline CDR1 reads KGHSH; CDR2 reads LQKENI. CDR3 length: 15 residues. The CDR3 region is CASSPRTGGLETQYF. The CDR3 nucleotides read TGTGCCAGCTCACCCCGGACAGGTGGGTTAGAGACCCAGTACTTC.